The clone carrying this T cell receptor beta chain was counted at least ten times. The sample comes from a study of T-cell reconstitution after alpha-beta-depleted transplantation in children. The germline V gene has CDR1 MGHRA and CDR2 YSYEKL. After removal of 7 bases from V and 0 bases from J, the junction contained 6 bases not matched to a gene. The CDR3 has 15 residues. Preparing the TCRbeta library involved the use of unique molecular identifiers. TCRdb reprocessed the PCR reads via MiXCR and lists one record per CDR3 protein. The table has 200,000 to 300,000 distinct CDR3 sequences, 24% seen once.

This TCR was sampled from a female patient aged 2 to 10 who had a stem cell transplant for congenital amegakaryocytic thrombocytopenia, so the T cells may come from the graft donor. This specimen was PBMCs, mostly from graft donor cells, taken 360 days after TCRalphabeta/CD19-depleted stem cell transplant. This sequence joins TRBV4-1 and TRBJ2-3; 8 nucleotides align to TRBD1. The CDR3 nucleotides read TGCGCCAGCACGGACAGGGTTTTTAGCACAGATACGCAGTATTTT. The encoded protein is CASTDRVFSTDTQYF.